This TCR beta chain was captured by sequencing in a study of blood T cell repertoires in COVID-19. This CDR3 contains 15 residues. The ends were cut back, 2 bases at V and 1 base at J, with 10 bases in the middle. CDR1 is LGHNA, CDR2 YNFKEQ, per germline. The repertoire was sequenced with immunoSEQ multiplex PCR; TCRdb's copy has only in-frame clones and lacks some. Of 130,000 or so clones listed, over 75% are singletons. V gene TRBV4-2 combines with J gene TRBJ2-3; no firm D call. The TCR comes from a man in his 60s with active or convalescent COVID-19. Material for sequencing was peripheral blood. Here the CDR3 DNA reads TGTGCCAGCAGCCAAATGACTTCCGGCACAGATACGCAGTATTTT. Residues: CASSQMTSGTDTQYF.